These 28 T cell receptor beta chains came from one sample sequenced in a study of blood T cell repertoires in COVID-19. Here immunoSEQ multiplex PCR was the method, and the copy in TCRdb shows in-frame clones only, minus some. The sample consists of over 85,000 clones, approximately 87% of them appearing once. Material: peripheral blood. These receptors were taken from a human donor in a cohort sampled during active COVID-19.

The V call is TRBV3-1 (or the pseudogene TRBV3-2), the J call TRBJ2-1, with D possibly TRBD2 on 6 matching bases. CDR1 and CDR2 from the germline V gene are LGHDT and YNNKEL (reference sequence). This CDR3 has 16 residues. With 0 bases removed from V and 5 bases from J, the gap between germline ends came to 14 bases. The CDR3 sequence is CASSQDGGSGNNEQFF. The CDR3 nucleotides read TGTGCCAGCAGCCAAGATGGGGGGAGTGGTAACAATGAGCAGTTCTTC.

This clone was detected once. The V and J genes are TRBV9 and TRBJ2-1; 7 bases agree with TRBD2. V gave up 4 bases and J gave up 2 bases; unmatched junction bases: 6. This CDR3 has 15 residues. CDR1 is SGDLS and CDR2 is YYNGEE in the germline V gene. CDR3 amino acids: CASSPLGLPYNEQFF. Written as DNA, the CDR3 is TGTGCCAGCAGCCCGTTGGGACTACCCTACAATGAGCAGTTCTTC.

This chain joins TRBV11-3 and TRBJ2-7; no clear D gene. The CDR3 covers 12 residues. Trimming took off 1 base at V and 5 bases at J, with 6 bases between the two ends. Germline V lookup: CDR1 SGHNT, CDR2 YENEEA. The CDR3 bases are TGTGCCAGCAGCTTAGGGCCAGACGAGCAGTACTTC. This translates into CASSLGPDEQYF.

A single count supports this clone. V gene TRBV28 combines with J gene TRBJ1-1; D gene ambiguous. Germline CDR1 and CDR2: MDHEN and SYDVKM. The CDR3 is made up of 12 amino acids. The ends were cut back, 8 bases at V and 10 bases at J, with 17 bases in the middle. The CDR3 bases are TGTGCCAGCCATTCTGACTGGTTAGGAGCTTTCTTT. The encoded protein is CASHSDWLGAFF.

In this sample, this clone turned up a few times. The V call is TRBV28, the J call TRBJ2-3, with 8 bases matching TRBD2. In germline, CDR1 is MDHEN, CDR2 SYDVKM. CDR3 length equals 15 residues. With 5 bases clipped from V and 2 bases from J, the junction kept 6 bases outside the gene matches. CDR3 coding DNA: TGTGCCAGCAGTCTGTCCGGGAGGGACACAGATACGCAGTATTTT. It codes for CASSLSGRDTDTQYF.

The V call is TRBV10-1, the J call TRBJ2-7; D unresolved. Trimming shortened V by 3 bases and J by 9 bases, and 15 bases separated the two germline ends. CDR1 and CDR2 (germline): WNHNN, SYGVQD (reference sequence). The CDR3 totals 13 residues. CDR3 loop: CASSESPGSRQYF. The CDR3 DNA is TGCGCCAGCAGTGAATCACCGGGTAGCCGGCAGTACTTC.

The chain couples TRBV28 to TRBJ2-5, with 9 bases matching TRBD1. Germline CDR1 is MDHEN and CDR2 is SYDVKM. This CDR3 region has 16 residues. V lost 2 bases and J lost 4; bases outside the gene matches: 8. The CDR3 region has the DNA TGTGCCAGCAGTTTAATTACGGGACAGGGCATAGAGACCCAGTACTTC. Translated: CASSLITGQGIETQYF.

This clone was counted a single time. This chain connects TRBV28 to TRBJ1-5, with D perhaps matching TRBD1 (6 bases). The V end was cut by 4 bases, the J end by 3 bases, with 10 bases between. This CDR3 is built from 14 residues. Per the germline V gene, CDR1 is MDHEN and CDR2 is SYDVKM. As DNA, the CDR3 is TGTGCCAGCAGTTCCGGACAGATCAATCAGCCCCAGCATTTT. Encoded protein: CASSSGQINQPQHF.

This chain uses TRBV5-4 with TRBJ2-1, with a possible D match to TRBD2 (5 bases). Germline V gene data show CDR1 as SGHNT and CDR2 as YYREEE (reference sequence). This CDR3 region has 16 residues. The V end lost 2 bases, the J end lost 6 bases, and 18 bases lay between the germline ends. The CDR3 reads CASSFGLREGVNEQFF. CDR3 coding DNA: TGTGCCAGCAGCTTCGGGTTGAGGGAAGGTGTCAATGAGCAGTTCTTC.

The V call is TRBV7-8, the J call TRBJ2-7; 8 nucleotides match TRBD1. Germline V gene lookup returns CDR1 SGHVS and CDR2 FQNEAQ. J was trimmed by 2 bases and V by 5 bases; bases with no gene match: 5. CDR3 length equals 14 residues. CDR3 DNA: TGTGCCAGCAGCCCGGGGGACAGGCCCTACGAGCAGTACTTC. It translates to CASSPGDRPYEQYF.

This clone was detected only once. V usage is TRBV5-1 and J usage is TRBJ2-3; 14 bases align to TRBD2. The CDR3 extends over 17 amino acids. CDR1 is SGHRS and CDR2 is YFSETQ in the germline V gene. J gave up 9 bases and V 0 bases, and 9 bases lay outside the gene matches. The DNA of the CDR3 is TGCGCCAGCAGCTTGGCCGGGGGACTAGCGGGAGAGGTAACGCAGTATTTT. It codes for CASSLAGGLAGEVTQYF.

V is TRBV28 and J is TRBJ1-6; D gene uncertain. In germline, CDR1 is MDHEN, CDR2 SYDVKM. The CDR3 sequence is 15 residues long. Trimming cost V 5 bases and J 9 bases, with 17 bases left between them. In DNA form, the CDR3 reads TGTGCCAGCAGTCCCGCGGGGAGTCTGGGTTCACCCCTCCACTTT. Protein: CASSPAGSLGSPLHF.

The chain carries TRBV12-3 or TRBV12-4 and TRBJ1-4; D gene unclear. The CDR3 totals 13 residues. Trimming removed 0 bases at V and 10 bases at J, with 9 bases between. The CDR3 spells CASSLAGSGKLFF. CDR3 coding DNA: TGTGCCAGCAGTTTAGCGGGGAGTGGAAAACTGTTTTTT.

This clone was counted once. The CDR3 nucleotides read TGTGCCACCTTGAGCCCCAGGGGTAGCACAGATACGCAGTATTTT. This encodes CATLSPRGSTDTQYF. The V call is TRBV6-6, the J call TRBJ2-3; possibly TRBD1 for D (6 bases). This CDR3 contains 15 residues. CDR1 and CDR2 from the germline V gene are MNHNY and SVGAGI (reference sequence). Trimming removed 10 bases at V and 0 bases at J, with 17 bases between.

This clone was picked up a small number of times. The chain employs TRBV9 and TRBJ2-7; 8 bases align to TRBD2. Germline CDR1 SGDLS, CDR2 YYNGEE. V lost 5 bases and J lost 0; bases outside the gene matches: 7. The length of the CDR3 is 15 residues. CDR3: CASSGFGTSSYEQYF. DNA of the CDR3: TGTGCCAGCAGTGGGTTCGGGACTAGCTCCTACGAGCAGTACTTC.

This clone was seen only once. The chain recombines TRBV18 with TRBJ2-1; D is ambiguous. The germline V gene encodes CDR1 KGHSH and CDR2 LQKENI. The CDR3 consists of 13 residues. V lost 0 bases and J lost 5, with 5 bases in between. As DNA, the CDR3 is TGTGCCAGCTCACCACCGGCCAACAATGAGCAGTTCTTC. Its translation: CASSPPANNEQFF. Complete variable domain (other parts from reference TRBV18 and TRBJ2-1): NAGVMQNPRHLVRRRGQEARLRCSPMKGHSHVYWYRQLPEEGLKFMVYLQKENIIDESGMPKERFSAEFPKEGPSILRIQQVVRGDSAAYFCASSPPANNEQFFGPGTRLTVL.

The V and J genes are TRBV18 and TRBJ2-3; 7 bases agree with TRBD1. V dropped 4 bases and J dropped 1; count of bases not matched to a gene: 14. The CDR3 spans 18 residues. Germline V gene sequence: CDR1 KGHSH, CDR2 LQKENI. CDR3 residues: CASSRGLDRAQGTDTQYF. Written as DNA, the CDR3 is TGTGCCAGCTCACGGGGGCTAGACAGGGCTCAAGGCACAGATACGCAGTATTTT.

This chain connects TRBV4-2 to TRBJ2-3; 8 bases agree with TRBD2. Germline V gene data show CDR1 as LGHNA and CDR2 as YNFKEQ. The CDR3 totals 16 residues. Trimming cost V 1 base and J 0 bases; bases outside gene matches: 3. In DNA, the CDR3 is TGTGCCAGCAGCCAAGGAACTAGCGGCAGCACAGATACGCAGTATTTT. Its protein is CASSQGTSGSTDTQYF.

The chain is built from TRBV2 and TRBJ1-3; D gene uncertain. Trimming pared 7 bases from V and 9 bases from J, leaving 16 bases between. The length of the CDR3 is 13 residues. Germline CDR1 SNHLY, CDR2 FYNNEI. DNA for the CDR3: TGTGCCAGCAACTCAGACGCATTAGCCACCATATATTTT. It specifies CASNSDALATIYF.

For the CDR3, the DNA is TGTGCCAGCAACATAGGCGGGAGGGAGACCCAGTACTTC. It encodes CASNIGGRETQYF. This chain joins TRBV6-5 and TRBJ2-5; 8 positions agree with TRBD2. The germline gives CDR1 MNHEY, CDR2 SVGAGI. The CDR3 length is 13 residues. With 7 bases clipped from V and 5 bases from J, the junction kept 6 bases outside the gene matches.

The CDR3 region has the DNA TGCGCCAGCAGCTCGGGACAGGGTTACGAGCAGTACTTC. It translates to CASSSGQGYEQYF. This sequence joins TRBV5-1 and TRBJ2-7; 9 nucleotides agree with TRBD1. CDR1 is SGHRS and CDR2 is YFSETQ in the germline V gene. The CDR3 has 13 amino acids. J lost 4 bases, V lost 3 bases, and 2 bases had no gene match.

This sequence joins TRBV5-1 and TRBJ2-6; TRBD2 matches 10 bases. CDR3 length equals 17 residues. V trimming: 4 bases; J trimming: 0 bases; junction bases outside the gene matches: 4. Germline V gives CDR1 SGHRS, CDR2 YFSETQ. The DNA of the CDR3 is TGCGCCAGCAGCCTAGGACTAGCGGCCTCTGGGGCCAACGTCCTGACTTTC. Translating gives CASSLGLAASGANVLTF.

As DNA, the CDR3 is TGTGCCAGCAGCTTAGTTCCGGGAAGCACAGATACGCAGTATTTT. It specifies CASSLVPGSTDTQYF. V usage is TRBV7-2 and J usage is TRBJ2-3; possible D gene TRBD2, 5 bases. The CDR3 consists of 15 residues. Germline V gene sequence: CDR1 SGHTA, CDR2 FQGNSA. Deletions cut 1 base from V and 0 bases from J, with 8 bases between.

The chain uses TRBV29-1 and TRBJ1-1; 7 positions match TRBD1. CDR1 is SQVTM and CDR2 is ANQGSEA in the germline V gene. V shed 2 bases and J 0 bases; nucleotides not matched to a gene: 0. The CDR3 length is 13 residues. CDR3 DNA: TGCAGCGTTGAAACAGGGGTGAACACTGAAGCTTTCTTT. This sequence encodes CSVETGVNTEAFF.

The V call is TRBV6-5, the J call TRBJ2-1; TRBD2 matches at 11 bases. The CDR3 is 13 residues long. Germline values: CDR1 MNHEY, CDR2 SVGAGI. The V segment lost 6 bases and the J segment 7 bases; nucleotides outside the gene matches: 2. The CDR3 region has the DNA TGTGCCAGCAGGGCTAGCGGGAGGAATGAGCAGTTCTTC. Protein product: CASRASGRNEQFF.

About this clone itself: Additional DNA sequences in this sample encode the identical CDR3. The genes are TRBV27 and TRBJ2-7; 9 bases map to TRBD1. Germline-derived CDR1 and CDR2 are MNHEY and SMNVEV (reference sequence). V shed 5 bases, J shed 2 bases, and the junction held 1 base outside the gene matches. The CDR3 is 13 amino acids. The CDR3 loop reads CASSRTGAYEQYF. In DNA, the CDR3 is TGTGCCAGCAGTCGGACAGGGGCCTACGAGCAGTACTTC.

This sequence joins TRBV9 and TRBJ2-2; D unclear. The CDR3 extends over 14 amino acids. Germline assignment: CDR1 SGDLS and CDR2 YYNGEE. Between the trimmed V and J ends, which lost 4 bases and 6 bases, there was a span of 13 bases. The DNA for the CDR3 is TGTGCCAGCAGCCTTCGAGAGATGCCCGGGGAGCTGTTTTTT. It is translated as CASSLREMPGELFF.

The V call is TRBV15, the J call TRBJ2-7; 7 nucleotides line up with TRBD1. V shed 0 bases, J shed 5 bases, and the junction held 7 bases outside the gene matches. Germline V gene lookup returns CDR1 LNHNV and CDR2 YYDKDF (reference sequence). There are 15 residues in the CDR3. In nucleotides, the CDR3 is TGTGCCACCAGCAGAGATTCGACAGGGATCGACGAGCAGTACTTC. Protein product: CATSRDSTGIDEQYF.